Listed below are T cell receptor beta chains from one sample, sequenced in a study of T cell changes during pregnancy in multiple sclerosis. Profiled with immunoSEQ multiplex PCR; TCRdb holds only in-frame clones, not every one. The sample has 50,000 or so clones; over 80% are singletons. The sequencing used CD4+ T cells from peripheral blood mononuclear cells, collected in the third trimester of pregnancy. The receptors derive from a female donor with multiple sclerosis, enrolled in a pregnancy study. Both conserved end residues are part of each CDR3. The D gene is left open where the match is weak.

>-|TRBJ2-2|TRBV7-2
CASSPPPGGGELFF
>-|TRBJ2-7|TRBV18
CASSLQGFTNEQYF
>-|TRBJ1-6|TRBV9
CASSGRSGGSPLHF
>-|TRBJ2-3|TRBV4-2
CASSQDWTSSTDTQYF
>-|TRBJ2-1|TRBV19
CASSEYNEQFF
>-|TRBJ2-2|TRBV9
CASSVRGINTGELFF
>TRBD2|TRBJ2-5|TRBV19
CASSMGSSGGQETQYF
>-|TRBJ2-6|TRBV5-4
CASSLGPVSGANVLTF
>-|TRBJ1-2|TRBV27
CATSARGGYTF
>TRBD2|TRBJ2-1|TRBV6-5
CASRGLAGYSEQFF
>-|TRBJ1-5|TRBV19
CASNLRGLNQPQHF
>TRBD1|TRBJ1-1|TRBV11-2
CASTPFGTGGGEAFF
>TRBD2|TRBJ2-7|TRBV6-5
CASSRLAGSLEQYF
>TRBD1|TRBJ2-1|TRBV27
CASSSHRGGEQFF
>-|TRBJ2-1|TRBV5-5
CASTWLAGMGNEQFF
>-|TRBJ2-5|TRBV15
CATSRGQGREETQYF
>TRBD1|TRBJ2-7|TRBV5-4
CASSLPLGQGEYF
>TRBD2|TRBJ2-3|TRBV25-1
CASSLQLGLAGDTDTQYF
>-|TRBJ1-6|TRBV18
CASSPSRESSYNSPLHF
>TRBD1|TRBJ2-3|TRBV6-5
CASRTQGAPLNTQYF
>-|TRBJ1-6|TRBV10-3
CAIMAGNTYNSPLHF
>TRBD1|TRBJ2-7|TRBV7-3
CASSRGTGYEQYF
>-|TRBJ2-3|TRBV30
CASSRGTNTQYF
>-|TRBJ2-2|TRBV21-1
CASGAGEGYTGELFF
>-|TRBJ1-4|TRBV25-1
CASSERRAGNEKLFF
>-|TRBJ2-5|TRBV4-2
CASSQGRGGGLETQYF